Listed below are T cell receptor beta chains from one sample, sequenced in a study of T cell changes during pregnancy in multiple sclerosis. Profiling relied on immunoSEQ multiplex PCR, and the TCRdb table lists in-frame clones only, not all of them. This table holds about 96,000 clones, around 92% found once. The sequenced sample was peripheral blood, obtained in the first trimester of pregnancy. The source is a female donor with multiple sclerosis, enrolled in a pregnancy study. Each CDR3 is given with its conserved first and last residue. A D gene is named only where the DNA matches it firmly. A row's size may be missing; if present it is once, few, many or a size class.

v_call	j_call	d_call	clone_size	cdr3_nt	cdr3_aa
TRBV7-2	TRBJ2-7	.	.	TGTGCCAGCAGCTTAATTAGTGTACGGGGAACCCGGACTGGGGAGCAGTACTTC	CASSLISVRGTRTGEQYF
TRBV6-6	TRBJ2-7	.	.	TGTGCCAGCAGTTCCGGGACTCTCATCTCCTACGAGCAGTACTTC	CASSSGTLISYEQYF
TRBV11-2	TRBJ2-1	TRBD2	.	TGTGCCAGCAGCGTTACTAGCGGGAGGAGTAACAATGAGCAGTTCTTC	CASSVTSGRSNNEQFF
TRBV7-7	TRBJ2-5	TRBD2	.	TGTGCTAGCAGCCAGGGGACTAGCGGAGAAGAGACCCAGTACTTC	CASSQGTSGEETQYF
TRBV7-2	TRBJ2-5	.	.	TGTGCCAGCAGCTTAGATCCCGGGAGAGAGACCCAGTACTTC	CASSLDPGRETQYF
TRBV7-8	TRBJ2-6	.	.	TGTGCCAGCAGCTTAGGAGCGGCTGGGGCCAACGTCCTGACTTTC	CASSLGAAGANVLTF
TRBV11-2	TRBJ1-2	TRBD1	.	TGTGCCAGCAGCTTATGGACAGGGAACTATGGCTACACCTTC	CASSLWTGNYGYTF
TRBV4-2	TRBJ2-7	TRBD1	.	TGTGCCAGCAGCCAACCAGGGACAGCTAACTCCTACGAGCAGTACTTC	CASSQPGTANSYEQYF
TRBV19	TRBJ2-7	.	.	TGTGCCAGCGGGACACCCTACGAGCAGTACTTC	CASGTPYEQYF
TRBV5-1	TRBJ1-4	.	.	TGCGCCAGCAGTCGCGAACCTTCGAGACTCGGACAGACTAATGAAAAACTGTTTTTT	CASSREPSRLGQTNEKLFF
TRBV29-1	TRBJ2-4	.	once	TGCAGCGTTGAAACAGGCTCGGACATTCAGTACTTC	CSVETGSDIQYF
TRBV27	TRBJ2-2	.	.	TGTGCCAGCAGTTTAAAGCTCGCCGGGGAGCTGTTTTTT	CASSLKLAGELFF
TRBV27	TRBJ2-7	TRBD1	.	TGTGCCAGCAGACTTCCGGGACAGAATGTCCACGAGCAGTACTTC	CASRLPGQNVHEQYF
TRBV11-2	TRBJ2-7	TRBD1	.	TGTGCCAGCAGCTTATTGTATCGGACAGGGAGCGAGCAGTACTTC	CASSLLYRTGSEQYF
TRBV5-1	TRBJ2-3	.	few	TGCGCCAGCAGCTATCCGGGATCAGATACGCAGTATTTT	CASSYPGSDTQYF
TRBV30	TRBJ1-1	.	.	TGTGCCTGGAGTCCACAGGTGCTGGCTGAAGCTTTCTTT	CAWSPQVLAEAFF
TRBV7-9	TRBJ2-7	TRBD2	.	TGTGCCAGCAGATCGGCTAGCGGGACCAGCTCCTACGAGCAGTACTTC	CASRSASGTSSYEQYF
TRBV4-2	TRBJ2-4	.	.	TGTGCCAGCAGCCAAATACTAGCCAAAAACATTCAGTACTTC	CASSQILAKNIQYF
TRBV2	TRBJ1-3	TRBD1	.	TGTGCCAGGTCCGGGACAGGGGGCGCGGGGGACACCATATATTTT	CARSGTGGAGDTIYF
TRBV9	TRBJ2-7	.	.	TGTGCCAGCAGCGTTCAGGGTCTGAGCGAGCAGTACTTC	CASSVQGLSEQYF